Presented here are 14 T cell receptor beta chains from one specimen sequenced in a study of cytomegalovirus exposure and HLA in healthy donors. PCR involved 60 Vbeta and 13 Jbeta primers. Sequenced by immunoSEQ multiplex PCR; TCRdb stores in-frame clones only, minus some. The data contain more than 110,000 clones, about 76% of them singletons. Sequenced material: PBMCs. These TCRs come from a female donor in good health and CMV-seronegative.

This clone was detected only once. This chain connects TRBV29-1 to TRBJ2-5; 9 bases match TRBD2. Germline-derived CDR1 and CDR2 are SQVTM and ANQGSEA. The CDR3 extends over 15 amino acids. V lost 2 bases, J lost 1 base, and 5 bases stayed unmatched. The chain's CDR3 is CSVEYAGGIQETQYF. The CDR3 nucleotides are TGCAGCGTTGAATACGCGGGGGGGATCCAAGAGACCCAGTACTTC.

The chain links TRBV5-4 to TRBJ2-5; D is ambiguous. The CDR3 contains 14 residues. Germline CDR1 SGHNT, CDR2 YYREEE (reference sequence). The V and J ends lost 1 base and 5 bases respectively, with 12 bases between them. CDR3 amino acids: CASSLFSPQETQYF. CDR3 in DNA: TGTGCCAGCAGCTTGTTTTCCCCTCAGGAGACCCAGTACTTC.

In this sample, this clone turned up a few times. V and J are TRBV7-6 and TRBJ2-1; the D is unclear. V gave up 6 bases and J gave up 0 bases, with 6 bases separating them. CDR1 and CDR2 from the germline V gene are SGHVS and FNYEAQ. This CDR3 contains 13 residues. The CDR3 protein is CASRANSYNEQFF. The DNA of the CDR3 is TGTGCCAGCAGGGCCAACTCCTACAATGAGCAGTTCTTC.

Ten or more counts support this clone. The chain employs TRBV29-1 and TRBJ1-4; TRBD1 matches at 8 bases. Germline lookup yields CDR1 SQVTM and CDR2 ANQGSEA. The CDR3 runs 13 residues. Germline trimming cut 7 bases from V and 3 bases from J; bases unmatched to any gene: 4. DNA of the CDR3: TGCAGCGCTCAGGGGGCACCTAATGAAAAACTGTTTTTT. Its translation: CSAQGAPNEKLFF.

V gene TRBV19 combines with J gene TRBJ1-1; 7 bases are shared with TRBD1. From germline, CDR1 is LNHDA and CDR2 SQIVND (reference sequence). The CDR3 is 15 amino acids. Trimming took 3 bases from V and 1 from J; bases not matched to a gene: 5. The CDR3 region is CASSIRGPTNTEAFF. The CDR3 bases are TGTGCCAGTAGTATTAGGGGGCCCACGAACACTGAAGCTTTCTTT.

Worth noting for this clone: This same CDR3 is encoded by further DNA sequences in the sample. The V gene is TRBV19, the J gene TRBJ2-7; D remains unclear. The V and J ends lost 0 bases and 3 bases respectively, with 9 bases between them. CDR1 and CDR2 from the germline V gene are LNHDA and SQIVND (reference sequence). The CDR3 covers 14 residues. The CDR3 nucleotides read TGTGCCAGTAGTATAGATCGGAACAGCTACGAGCAGTACTTC. Translated, it gives CASSIDRNSYEQYF. Drawing the rest from reference TRBV19 and TRBJ2-7, the complete variable domain is DGGITQSPKYLFRKEGQNVTLSCEQNLNHDAMYWYRQDPGQGLRLIYYSQIVNDFQKGDIAEGYSVSREKKESFPLTVTSAQKNPTAFYLCASSIDRNSYEQYFGPGTRLTVT.

This CDR3 reads CASTPSSGANVLTF. In DNA form, the CDR3 reads TGTGCCAGCACTCCGAGCTCTGGGGCCAACGTCCTGACTTTC. The V gene is TRBV6-4, the J gene TRBJ2-6; D is unclear. Germline lookup yields CDR1 MRHNA and CDR2 SNTAGT. The CDR3 sequence is 14 residues long. With 7 bases removed from V and 0 bases from J, the gap between germline ends came to 7 bases.

The genes are TRBV13 and TRBJ2-6; 7 nucleotides align to TRBD2. Germline values: CDR1 PRHDT, CDR2 FYEKMQ (reference sequence). The CDR3 runs to 18 residues. V lost 2 bases to trimming and J lost 0 bases; unmatched junction nucleotides: 7. The CDR3 loop reads CASSLRAGVFSGANVLTF. The CDR3, as DNA: TGTGCCAGCAGCTTAAGGGCGGGAGTATTCTCTGGGGCCAACGTCCTGACTTTC.

This clone showed up just once. The rearrangement uses TRBV27 and TRBJ2-7; 9 bases map to TRBD1. With 2 bases clipped from V and 3 bases from J, the junction kept 2 bases outside the gene matches. The CDR3 is made up of 14 amino acids. CDR1 and CDR2 from the germline V gene are MNHEY and SMNVEV (reference sequence). The CDR3 loop reads CASSLPTGGYEQYF. The DNA of the CDR3 is TGTGCCAGCAGTTTACCGACAGGGGGCTACGAGCAGTACTTC.

The chain carries TRBV19 and TRBJ1-1; D possibly corresponds to TRBD1 (6 bases). The CDR3 runs 13 residues. The V end was cut by 5 bases, the J end by 4 bases, with 11 bases between. The germline CDR1 and CDR2 sequences are LNHDA and SQIVND (reference sequence). For the CDR3, the DNA is TGTGCCAGTAGTCAGGGGAAGGGCACTGAAGCTTTCTTT. Its translation is CASSQGKGTEAFF. Together with reference TRBV19 and TRBJ1-1, the CDR3 gives the full variable domain: DGGITQSPKYLFRKEGQNVTLSCEQNLNHDAMYWYRQDPGQGLRLIYYSQIVNDFQKGDIAEGYSVSREKKESFPLTVTSAQKNPTAFYLCASSQGKGTEAFFGQGTRLTVV.

The V and J genes are TRBV7-8 and TRBJ2-1, with a weak D call TRBD2 (7 bases). Germline values: CDR1 SGHVS, CDR2 FQNEAQ. The CDR3 consists of 15 residues. Trimming cost V 2 bases and J 4 bases, with 12 bases left between them. The CDR3 sequence is CASSLRGGVYNEQFF. The CDR3 DNA reads TGTGCCAGCAGCTTAAGGGGGGGGGTTTACAATGAGCAGTTCTTC.

The CDR3 sequence is CARRQVPSGSGSYEQYF. The CDR3 DNA reads TGTGCCAGACGACAGGTTCCATCGGGATCCGGGTCTTACGAGCAGTACTTC. The rearrangement links TRBV2 to TRBJ2-7, with D perhaps TRBD1 (6 bases). The ends were cut back, 9 bases at V and 4 bases at J, with 28 bases in the middle. The CDR3 is 17 residues long. Germline assignment: CDR1 SNHLY and CDR2 FYNNEI. Full variable domain (missing parts from reference TRBV2 and TRBJ2-7): EPEVTQTPSHQVTQMGQEVILRCVPISNHLYFYWYRQILGQKVEFLVSFYNNEISEKSEIFDDQFSVERPDGSNFTLKIRSTKLEDSAMYFCARRQVPSGSGSYEQYFGPGTRLTVT.

The genes are TRBV28 and TRBJ2-5; maybe TRBD1 (6 bases). Matching the DNA end better, TRBJ2-7 makes the J call doubtful. This CDR3 comprises 12 residues. Germline CDR1 and CDR2: MDHEN and SYDVKM. This chain's CDR3 is CASSYRESEQYF. DNA of the CDR3: TGTGCCAGCAGTTACAGGGAGAGCGAGCAGTACTTC.

V and J are TRBV4-1 and TRBJ2-7; a possible D gene is TRBD1 (6 bases). Germline CDR1 MGHRA, CDR2 YSYEKL. The CDR3 length is 18 residues. V lost 0 bases, J lost 2 bases, and 20 bases lay in between. Here the CDR3 reads CASSQEGAGPTLPYEQYF. CDR3 DNA sequence: TGCGCCAGCAGCCAAGAGGGGGCAGGCCCCACGCTCCCCTACGAGCAGTACTTC.